This T cell receptor beta chain is from a study of blood T cell repertoires in COVID-19. Across the study: PBMCs, B-cell-depleted T cells, or T cells were the source of the cDNA or gDNA that made up the material.

Those enrolled, adults aged 18 to 89 years, came from about two dozen US areas. In its sample, this clone was seen once. Using immunoSEQ multiplex PCR, the repertoire was profiled, and TCRdb retains in-frame clones only, with some absent. Here the sample spans roughly 400,000 clones, 89% being singletons. Sequenced input: PBMCs or T cells enriched from blood (not recorded which). This sequence was found in a woman aged 25-40 years who had recovered from COVID-19.

The CDR3 protein is CAWCPGGSGDNEQFF. CDR3 sequence (DNA): TGTGCCTGGTGCCCCGGGGGTAGCGGAGACAATGAGCAGTTCTTC. This sequence joins TRBV30 and TRBJ2-1, with D perhaps TRBD2 (6 bases). The V end lost 5 bases, the J end lost 5 bases, and 19 bases lay between the germline ends. Per germline, CDR1 GTSNPN and CDR2 SVGIG (reference sequence). This CDR3 has 15 amino acids.